The present T cell receptor (beta chain) was sequenced within a study of regulatory T cells in long-lasting Graves disease. Germline values: CDR1 LNHNV, CDR2 YYDKDF (reference sequence). CDR3 length: 15 amino acids. With 2 bases removed from V and 1 base from J, the gap between germline ends came to 12 bases. Time point: newly diagnosed GD, antithyroid drugs for less than 3 months. PBMC-derived RNA was used for the TCR library. Arm-PCR of CDR3 regions with iRepertoire HTBI primers generated TCR beta libraries. TCRdb re-called the multiplex PCR reads through MiXCR, storing one row per CDR3 protein. The sample yields more than 450,000 distinct CDR3 sequences, about 12% seen once. This clonotype was counted ten times or more. In addition, the sample was reused for a study of T cells in Graves' hyperthyroidism and ophthalmopathy.

This TCR derives from a woman in her 30s with Graves disease. The genes are TRBV15 and TRBJ2-7; tentative D call: TRBD2 (6 bases). This specimen was peripheral blood mononuclear cells (PBMCs), taken at new diagnosis, from a patient treated with antithyroid drugs. The CDR3 loop is CATSRTGDGSYEQYF. The CDR3 bases are TGTGCCACCAGCAGAACGGGAGACGGTTCCTACGAGCAGTACTTC.